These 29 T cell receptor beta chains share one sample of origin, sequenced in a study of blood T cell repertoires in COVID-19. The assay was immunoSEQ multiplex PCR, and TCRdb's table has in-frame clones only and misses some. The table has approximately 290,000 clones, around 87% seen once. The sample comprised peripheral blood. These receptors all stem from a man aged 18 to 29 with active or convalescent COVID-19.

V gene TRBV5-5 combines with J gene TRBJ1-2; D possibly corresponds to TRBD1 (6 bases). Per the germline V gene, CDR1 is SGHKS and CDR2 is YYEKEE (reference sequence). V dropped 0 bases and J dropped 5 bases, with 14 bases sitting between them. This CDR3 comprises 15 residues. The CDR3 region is CASSLVSVRGYGYTF. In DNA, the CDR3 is TGTGCCAGCAGCTTGGTTTCTGTGAGGGGGTATGGCTACACCTTC.

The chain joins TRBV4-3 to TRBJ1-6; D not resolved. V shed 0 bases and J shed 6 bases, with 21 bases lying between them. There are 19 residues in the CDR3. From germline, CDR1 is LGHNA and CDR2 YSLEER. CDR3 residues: CASSQDLKAVRGSNSPLHF. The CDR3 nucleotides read TGCGCCAGCAGCCAAGATCTTAAGGCAGTCCGGGGATCTAATTCACCCCTCCACTTT.

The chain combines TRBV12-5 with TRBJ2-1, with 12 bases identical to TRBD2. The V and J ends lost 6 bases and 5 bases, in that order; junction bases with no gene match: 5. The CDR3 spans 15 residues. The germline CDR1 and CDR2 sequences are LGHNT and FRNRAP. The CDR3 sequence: CASGTLAGGNNEQFF. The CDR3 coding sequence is TGTGCTAGTGGAACCCTAGCGGGGGGGAACAATGAGCAGTTCTTC.

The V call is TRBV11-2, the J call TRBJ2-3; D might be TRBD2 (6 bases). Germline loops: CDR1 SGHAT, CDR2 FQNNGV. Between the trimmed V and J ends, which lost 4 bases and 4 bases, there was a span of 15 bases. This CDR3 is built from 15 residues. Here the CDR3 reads CASSSTGTPPDTQYF. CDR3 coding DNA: TGTGCCAGCAGCTCAACCGGGACTCCCCCAGATACGCAGTATTTT.

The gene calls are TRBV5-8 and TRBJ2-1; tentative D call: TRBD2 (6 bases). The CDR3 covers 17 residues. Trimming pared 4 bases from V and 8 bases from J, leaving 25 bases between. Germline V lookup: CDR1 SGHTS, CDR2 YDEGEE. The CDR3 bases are TGTGCCAGCAGCACATCAGGGTACCTAGCGTTCGCGTATGAGCAGTTCTTC. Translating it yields CASSTSGYLAFAYEQFF. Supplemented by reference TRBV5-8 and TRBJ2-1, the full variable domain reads EAGVTQSPTHLIKTRGQQATLRCSPISGHTSVYWYQQALGLGLQFLLWYDEGEERNRGNFPPRFSGRQFPNYSSELNVNALELEDSALYLCASSTSGYLAFAYEQFFGPGTRLTVL.

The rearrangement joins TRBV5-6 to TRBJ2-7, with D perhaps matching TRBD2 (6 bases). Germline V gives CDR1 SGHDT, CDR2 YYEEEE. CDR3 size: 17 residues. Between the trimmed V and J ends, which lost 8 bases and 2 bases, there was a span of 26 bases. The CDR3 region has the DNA TGTGCCAGTCACAGTCCTCAGGGAGGCCCAAAGGCCTACGAGCAGTACTTC. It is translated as CASHSPQGGPKAYEQYF.

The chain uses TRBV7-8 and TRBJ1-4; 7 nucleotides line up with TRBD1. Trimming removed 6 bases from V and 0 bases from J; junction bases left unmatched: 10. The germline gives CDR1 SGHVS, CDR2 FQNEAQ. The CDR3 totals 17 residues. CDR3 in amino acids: CASSLSTGVATNEKLFF. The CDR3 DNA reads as TGTGCCAGCAGTCTAAGTACAGGGGTGGCAACTAATGAAAAACTGTTTTTT. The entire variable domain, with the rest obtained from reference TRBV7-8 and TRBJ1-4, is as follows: GAGVSQSPRYKVAKRGQDVALRCDPISGHVSLFWYQQALGQGPEFLTYFQNEAQLDKSGLPSDRFFAERPEGSVSTLKIQRTQQEDSAVYLCASSLSTGVATNEKLFFGSGTQLSVL.

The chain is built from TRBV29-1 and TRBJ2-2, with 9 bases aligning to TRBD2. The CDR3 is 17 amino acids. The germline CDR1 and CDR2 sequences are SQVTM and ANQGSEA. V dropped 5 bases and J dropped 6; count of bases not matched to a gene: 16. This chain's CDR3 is CSVPISNSGTSPGELFF. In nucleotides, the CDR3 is TGCAGCGTTCCAATATCAAACTCCGGGACTAGCCCCGGGGAGCTGTTTTTT.

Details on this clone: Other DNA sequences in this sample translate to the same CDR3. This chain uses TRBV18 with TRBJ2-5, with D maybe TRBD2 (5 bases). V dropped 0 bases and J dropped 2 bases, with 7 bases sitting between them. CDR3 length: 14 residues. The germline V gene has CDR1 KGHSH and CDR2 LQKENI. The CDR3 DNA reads TGTGCCAGCTCACCACCGAGAGGGCAAGAGACCCAGTACTTC. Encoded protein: CASSPPRGQETQYF.

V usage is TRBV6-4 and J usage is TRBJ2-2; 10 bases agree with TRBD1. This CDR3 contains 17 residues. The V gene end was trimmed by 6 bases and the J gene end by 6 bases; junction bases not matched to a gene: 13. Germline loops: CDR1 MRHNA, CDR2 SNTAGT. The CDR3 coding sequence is TGTGCCAGCAGCCCGAGCCCAGGACAGGGGGTCGCCGGGGAGCTGTTTTTT. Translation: CASSPSPGQGVAGELFF.

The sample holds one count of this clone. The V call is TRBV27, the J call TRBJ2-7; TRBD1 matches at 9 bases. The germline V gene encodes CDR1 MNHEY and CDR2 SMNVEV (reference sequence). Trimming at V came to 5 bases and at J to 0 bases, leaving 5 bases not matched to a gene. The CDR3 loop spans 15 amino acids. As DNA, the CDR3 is TGTGCCAGCAGTGCCTACAGGGGGCTCTCCTACGAGCAGTACTTC. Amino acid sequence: CASSAYRGLSYEQYF.

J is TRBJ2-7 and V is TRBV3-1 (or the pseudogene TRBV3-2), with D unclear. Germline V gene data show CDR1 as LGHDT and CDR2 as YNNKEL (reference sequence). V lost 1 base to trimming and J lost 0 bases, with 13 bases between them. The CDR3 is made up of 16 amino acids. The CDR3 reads CASSQGPVRFSYEQYF. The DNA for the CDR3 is TGTGCCAGCAGCCAAGGCCCGGTCCGTTTCTCCTACGAGCAGTACTTC.

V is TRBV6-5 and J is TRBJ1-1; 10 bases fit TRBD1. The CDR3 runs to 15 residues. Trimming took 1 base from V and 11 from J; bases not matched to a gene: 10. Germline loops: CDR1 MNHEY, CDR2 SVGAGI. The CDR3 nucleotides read TGTGCCAGCAGTTACTTTTCCGGGACAGGGGCCGGGGCTTTCTTT. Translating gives CASSYFSGTGAGAFF.

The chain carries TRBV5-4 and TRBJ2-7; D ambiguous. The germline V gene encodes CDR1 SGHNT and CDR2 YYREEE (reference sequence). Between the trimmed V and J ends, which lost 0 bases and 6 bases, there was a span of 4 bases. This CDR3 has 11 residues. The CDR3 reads CASSLGLEQYF. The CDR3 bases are TGTGCCAGCAGCTTGGGACTCGAGCAGTACTTC.

CDR3 nucleotides: TGTGCCAGCAGTCCCGGTGGTTCTGGAAACACCATATATTTT. The encoded protein is CASSPGGSGNTIYF. The J gene is TRBJ1-3, the V gene TRBV27, with D unclear. CDR1 is MNHEY and CDR2 is SMNVEV in the germline V gene (reference sequence). The length of the CDR3 is 14 residues. Trimming left V 5 bases short and J 1 base short, with 9 bases between.

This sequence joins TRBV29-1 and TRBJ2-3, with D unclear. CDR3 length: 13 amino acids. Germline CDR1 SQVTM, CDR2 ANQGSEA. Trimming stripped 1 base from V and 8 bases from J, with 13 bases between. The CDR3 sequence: CSVEGSIASTQYF. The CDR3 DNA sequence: TGCAGCGTTGAAGGCAGCATTGCTAGTACGCAGTATTTT.

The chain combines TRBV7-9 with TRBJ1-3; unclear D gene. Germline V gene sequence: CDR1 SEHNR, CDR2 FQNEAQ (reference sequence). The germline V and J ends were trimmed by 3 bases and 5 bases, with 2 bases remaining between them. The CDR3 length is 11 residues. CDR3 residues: CASSFRNTIYF. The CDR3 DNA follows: TGTGCCAGCAGCTTTAGAAACACCATATATTTT.

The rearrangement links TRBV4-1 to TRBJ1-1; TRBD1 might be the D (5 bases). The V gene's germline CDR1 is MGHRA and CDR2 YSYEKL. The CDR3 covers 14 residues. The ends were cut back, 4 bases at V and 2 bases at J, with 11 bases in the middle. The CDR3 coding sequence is TGCGCCAGCAGCCCGGGGGGTAGCAACACTGAAGCTTTCTTT. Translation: CASSPGGSNTEAFF.

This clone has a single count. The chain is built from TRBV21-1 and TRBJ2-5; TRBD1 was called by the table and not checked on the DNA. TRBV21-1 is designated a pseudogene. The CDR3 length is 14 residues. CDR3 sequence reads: CASSGDRAPETQYF. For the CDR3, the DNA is TGTGCCAGCAGCGGTGACAGGGCCCCGGAGACCCAGTACTTC.

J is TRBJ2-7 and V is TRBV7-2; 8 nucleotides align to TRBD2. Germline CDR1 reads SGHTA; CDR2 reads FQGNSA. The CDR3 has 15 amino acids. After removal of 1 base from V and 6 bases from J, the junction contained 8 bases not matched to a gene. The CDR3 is CASSLVAAGEIEQYF. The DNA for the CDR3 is TGTGCCAGCAGCTTAGTGGCAGCGGGGGAGATCGAGCAGTACTTC. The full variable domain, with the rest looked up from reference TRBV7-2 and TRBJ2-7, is GAGVSQSPSNKVTEKGKDVELRCDPISGHTALYWYRQSLGQGLEFLIYFQGNSAPDKSGLPSDRFSAERTGGSVSTLTIQRTQQEDSAVYLCASSLVAAGEIEQYFGPGTRLTVT.

The CDR3 DNA reads as TGTGCCAGCAGCAGATGGGACGGAGGGGTAGAGACCCAGTACTTC. Translated, it gives CASSRWDGGVETQYF. The V and J genes are TRBV11-2 and TRBJ2-5; D is possibly TRBD2 (6 bases). The CDR3 is 15 amino acids. The germline gives CDR1 SGHAT, CDR2 FQNNGV. Trimming stripped 5 bases from V and 4 bases from J, with 17 bases between.

Here the CDR3 reads CATSDFLQETQYF. The CDR3 DNA reads as TGTGCCACCAGTGATTTTCTACAAGAGACCCAGTACTTC. V and J are TRBV24-1 and TRBJ2-5, with D unclear. From germline, CDR1 is KGHDR and CDR2 SFDVKD. V was cut by 1 base and J by 2 bases, with 4 bases left in between. CDR3 length: 13 amino acids.

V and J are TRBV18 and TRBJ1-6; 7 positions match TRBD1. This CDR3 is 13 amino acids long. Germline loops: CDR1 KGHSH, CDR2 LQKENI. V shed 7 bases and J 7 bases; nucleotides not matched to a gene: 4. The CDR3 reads CASCPGQNSPLHF. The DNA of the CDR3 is TGTGCCAGCTGTCCGGGACAGAATTCACCCCTCCACTTT.

CDR3 DNA sequence: TGTGCCAGCAGCCGAGGCAGGGTCACAGATACGCAGTATTTT. It specifies CASSRGRVTDTQYF. The V call is TRBV7-9, the J call TRBJ2-3; D is possibly TRBD1 (5 bases). Germline CDR1 is SEHNR and CDR2 is FQNEAQ (reference sequence). Trimming cost V 5 bases and J 2 bases, with 11 bases left between them. The CDR3 is made up of 14 amino acids. The whole variable domain, filled in from reference TRBV7-9 and TRBJ2-3, reads DTGVSQNPRHKITKRGQNVTFRCDPISEHNRLYWYRQTLGQGPEFLTYFQNEAQLEKSRLLSDRFSAERPKGSFSTLEIQRTEQGDSAMYLCASSRGRVTDTQYFGPGTRLTVL.

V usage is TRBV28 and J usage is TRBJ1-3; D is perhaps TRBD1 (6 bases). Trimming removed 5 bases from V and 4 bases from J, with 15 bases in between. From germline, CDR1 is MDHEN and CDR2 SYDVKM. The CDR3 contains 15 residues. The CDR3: CASSPTGRLGNTIYF. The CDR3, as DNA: TGTGCCAGCAGTCCCACAGGGCGCCTCGGAAACACCATATATTTT.

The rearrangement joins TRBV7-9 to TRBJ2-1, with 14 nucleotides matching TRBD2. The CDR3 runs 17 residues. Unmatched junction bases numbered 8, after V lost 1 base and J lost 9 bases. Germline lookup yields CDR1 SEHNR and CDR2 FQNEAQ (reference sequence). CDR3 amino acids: CASSLEGTSGRRSEQFF. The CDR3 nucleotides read TGTGCCAGCAGCTTAGAGGGGACTAGCGGGAGAAGAAGTGAGCAGTTCTTC.

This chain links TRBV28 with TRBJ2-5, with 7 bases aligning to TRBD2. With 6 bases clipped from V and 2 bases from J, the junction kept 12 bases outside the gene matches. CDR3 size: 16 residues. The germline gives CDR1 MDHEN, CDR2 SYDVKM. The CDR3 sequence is CASSFAVGGGQETQYF. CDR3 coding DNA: TGTGCCAGCAGCTTTGCGGTGGGGGGAGGGCAAGAGACCCAGTACTTC.

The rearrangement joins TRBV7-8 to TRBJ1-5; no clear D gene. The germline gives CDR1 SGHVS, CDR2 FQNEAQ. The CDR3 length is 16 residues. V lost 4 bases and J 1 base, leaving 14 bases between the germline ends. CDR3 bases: TGTGCCAGCAGCTCCTTCGGGGTGGGAAGCAATCAGCCCCAGCATTTT. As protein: CASSSFGVGSNQPQHF.

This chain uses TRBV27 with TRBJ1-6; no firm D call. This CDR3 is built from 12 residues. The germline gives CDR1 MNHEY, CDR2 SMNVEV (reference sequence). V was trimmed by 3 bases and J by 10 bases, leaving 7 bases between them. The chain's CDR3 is CASSLIGSPLHF. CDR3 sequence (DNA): TGTGCCAGCAGTTTGATCGGGTCACCCCTCCACTTT.